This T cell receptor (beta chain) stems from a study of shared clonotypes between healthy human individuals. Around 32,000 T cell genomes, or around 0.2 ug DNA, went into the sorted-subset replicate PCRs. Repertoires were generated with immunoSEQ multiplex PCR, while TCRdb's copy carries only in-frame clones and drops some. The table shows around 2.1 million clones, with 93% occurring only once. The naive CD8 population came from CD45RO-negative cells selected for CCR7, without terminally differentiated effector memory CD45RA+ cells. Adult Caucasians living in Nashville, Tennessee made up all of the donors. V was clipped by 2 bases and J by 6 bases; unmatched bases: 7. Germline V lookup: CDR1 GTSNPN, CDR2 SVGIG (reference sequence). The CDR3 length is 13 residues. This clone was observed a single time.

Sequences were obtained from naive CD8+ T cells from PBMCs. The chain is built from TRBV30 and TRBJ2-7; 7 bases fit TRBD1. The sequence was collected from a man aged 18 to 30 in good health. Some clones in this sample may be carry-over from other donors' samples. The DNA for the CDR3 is TGTGCCTGGAGTTGGACAGGTCGAGGCGAGCAGTACTTC. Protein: CAWSWTGRGEQYF.